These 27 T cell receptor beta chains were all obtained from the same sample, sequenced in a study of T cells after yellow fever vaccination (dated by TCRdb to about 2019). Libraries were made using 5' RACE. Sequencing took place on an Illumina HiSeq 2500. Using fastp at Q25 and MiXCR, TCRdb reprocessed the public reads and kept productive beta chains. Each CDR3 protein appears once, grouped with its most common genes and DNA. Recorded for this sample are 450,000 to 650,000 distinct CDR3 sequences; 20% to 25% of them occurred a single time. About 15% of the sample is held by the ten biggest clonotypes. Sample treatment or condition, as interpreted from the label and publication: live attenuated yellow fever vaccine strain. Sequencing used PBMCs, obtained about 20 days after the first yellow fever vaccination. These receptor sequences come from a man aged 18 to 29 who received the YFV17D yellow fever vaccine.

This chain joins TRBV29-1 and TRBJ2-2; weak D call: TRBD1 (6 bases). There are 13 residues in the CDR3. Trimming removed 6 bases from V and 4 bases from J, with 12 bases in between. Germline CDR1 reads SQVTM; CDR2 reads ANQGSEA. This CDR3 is CSVLDRSTGELFF. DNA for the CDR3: TGCAGCGTCCTTGACAGGTCCACCGGGGAGCTGTTTTTT.

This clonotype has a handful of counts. CDR3 region: CASSTGTVNTEAFF. CDR3 bases: TGCGCCAGCAGCACCGGGACGGTGAACACTGAAGCTTTCTTT. This chain uses TRBV5-1 with TRBJ1-1, with a possible D match to TRBD1 (5 bases). The CDR3 length is 14 residues. Looked up from germline, CDR1 is SGHRS and CDR2 is YFSETQ. Trimming shortened V by 4 bases and J by 0 bases, and 10 bases separated the two germline ends.

This CDR3 is CASSLAGRERGYTF. In nucleotides, the CDR3 is TGTGCCAGCAGTCTCGCGGGCCGCGAAAGGGGCTACACCTTC. J is TRBJ1-2 and V is TRBV6-1; D ambiguous. CDR3 length equals 14 residues. Germline V gene lookup returns CDR1 MNHNS and CDR2 SASEGT. V dropped 5 bases and J dropped 8 bases, with 18 bases sitting between them.

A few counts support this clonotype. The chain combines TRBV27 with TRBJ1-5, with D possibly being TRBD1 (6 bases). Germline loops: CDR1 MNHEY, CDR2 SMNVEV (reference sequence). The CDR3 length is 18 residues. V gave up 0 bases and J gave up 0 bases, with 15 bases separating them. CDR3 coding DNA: TGTGCCAGCAGTTTATCTAGTCGGGGGCCAAATAGCAATCAGCCCCAGCATTTT. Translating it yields CASSLSSRGPNSNQPQHF.

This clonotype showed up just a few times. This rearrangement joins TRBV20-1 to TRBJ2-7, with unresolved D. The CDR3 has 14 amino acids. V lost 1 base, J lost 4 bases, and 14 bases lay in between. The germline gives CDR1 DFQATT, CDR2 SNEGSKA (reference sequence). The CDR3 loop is CSARVPTPGYEQYF. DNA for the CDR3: TGCAGTGCTAGAGTTCCCACGCCCGGGTACGAGCAGTACTTC.

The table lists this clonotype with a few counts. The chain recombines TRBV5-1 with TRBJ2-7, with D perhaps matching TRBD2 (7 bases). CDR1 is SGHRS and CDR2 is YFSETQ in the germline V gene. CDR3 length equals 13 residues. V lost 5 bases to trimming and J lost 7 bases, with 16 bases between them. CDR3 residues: CASRGGEWEEQYF. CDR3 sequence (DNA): TGCGCCAGCAGAGGGGGGGAATGGGAAGAGCAGTACTTC.

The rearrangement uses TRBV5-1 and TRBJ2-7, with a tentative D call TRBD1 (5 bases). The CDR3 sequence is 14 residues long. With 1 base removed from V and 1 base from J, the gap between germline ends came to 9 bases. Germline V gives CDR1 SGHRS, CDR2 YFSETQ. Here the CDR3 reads CASSLSGKSYEQYV. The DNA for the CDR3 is TGCGCCAGCAGCTTGTCAGGGAAGTCCTACGAGCAGTACGTC.

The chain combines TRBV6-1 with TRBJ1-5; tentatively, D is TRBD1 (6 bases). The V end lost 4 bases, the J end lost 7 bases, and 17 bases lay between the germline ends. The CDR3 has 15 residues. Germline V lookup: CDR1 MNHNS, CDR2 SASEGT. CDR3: CASSAGDTPLQPQHF. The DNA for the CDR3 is TGTGCCAGCAGTGCTGGGGACACTCCTCTCCAGCCCCAGCATTTT.

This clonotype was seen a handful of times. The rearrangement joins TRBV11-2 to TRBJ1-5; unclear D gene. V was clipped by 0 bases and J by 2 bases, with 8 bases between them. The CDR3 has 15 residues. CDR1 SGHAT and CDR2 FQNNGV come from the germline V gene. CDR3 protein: CASSLEGKGNQPQHF. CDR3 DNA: TGTGCCAGCAGCTTAGAAGGGAAGGGCAATCAGCCCCAGCATTTT.

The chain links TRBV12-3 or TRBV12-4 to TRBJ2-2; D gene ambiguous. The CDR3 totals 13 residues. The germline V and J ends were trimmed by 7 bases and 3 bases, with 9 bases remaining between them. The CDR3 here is CASNVADTGELFF. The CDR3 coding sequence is TGTGCCAGCAATGTCGCGGACACCGGGGAGCTGTTTTTT.

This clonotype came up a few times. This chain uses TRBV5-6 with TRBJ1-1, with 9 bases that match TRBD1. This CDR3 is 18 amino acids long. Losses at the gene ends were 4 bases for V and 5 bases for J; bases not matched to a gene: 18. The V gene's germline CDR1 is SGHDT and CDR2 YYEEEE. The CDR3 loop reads CASSPDYGTGSEGTEAFF. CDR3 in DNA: TGTGCCAGCAGCCCGGACTACGGGACAGGGTCAGAAGGAACTGAAGCTTTCTTT.

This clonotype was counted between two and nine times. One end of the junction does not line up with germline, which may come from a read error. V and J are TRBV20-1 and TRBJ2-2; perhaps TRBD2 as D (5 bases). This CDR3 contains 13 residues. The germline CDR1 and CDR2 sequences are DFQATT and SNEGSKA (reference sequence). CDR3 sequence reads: CSARAGFTGELLF. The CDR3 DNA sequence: TGCAGTGCTAGGGCCGGATTCACCGGGGAGCTGCTTTTT.

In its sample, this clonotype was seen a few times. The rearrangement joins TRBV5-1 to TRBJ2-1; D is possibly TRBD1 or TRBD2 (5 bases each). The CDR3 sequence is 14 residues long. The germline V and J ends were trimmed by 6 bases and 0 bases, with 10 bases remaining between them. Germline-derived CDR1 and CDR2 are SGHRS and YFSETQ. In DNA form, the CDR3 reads TGCGCCAGCATACGAGGGGACTCCTACAATGAGCAGTTCTTC. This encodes CASIRGDSYNEQFF.

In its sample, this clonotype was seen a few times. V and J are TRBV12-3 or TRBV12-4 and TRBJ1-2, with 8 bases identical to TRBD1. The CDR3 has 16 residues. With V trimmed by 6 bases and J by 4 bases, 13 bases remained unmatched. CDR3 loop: CASRRISLDRGYGYTF. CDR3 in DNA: TGTGCCAGCAGACGCATTTCCCTTGACAGGGGCTATGGCTACACCTTC.

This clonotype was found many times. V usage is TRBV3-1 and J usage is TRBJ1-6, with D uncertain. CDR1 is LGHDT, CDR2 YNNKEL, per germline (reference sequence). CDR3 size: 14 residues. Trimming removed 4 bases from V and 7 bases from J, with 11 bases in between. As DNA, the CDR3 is TGTGCCAGCAGCCCGACCATGGGGAATTCACCCCTCCACTTT. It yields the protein CASSPTMGNSPLHF.

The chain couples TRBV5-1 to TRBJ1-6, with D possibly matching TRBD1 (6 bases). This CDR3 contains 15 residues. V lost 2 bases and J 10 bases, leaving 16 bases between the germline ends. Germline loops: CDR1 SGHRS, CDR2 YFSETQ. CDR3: CASSFGGAGRSPLHF. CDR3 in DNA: TGCGCCAGCAGCTTCGGGGGGGCAGGGCGCTCACCCCTCCACTTT.

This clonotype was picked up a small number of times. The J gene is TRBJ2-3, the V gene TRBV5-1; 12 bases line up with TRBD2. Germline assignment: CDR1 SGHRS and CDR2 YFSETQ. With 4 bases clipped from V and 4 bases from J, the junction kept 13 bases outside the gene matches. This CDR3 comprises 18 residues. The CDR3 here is CASSPGQLAGGRSDTQYF. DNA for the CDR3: TGCGCCAGCAGCCCTGGCCAGCTAGCGGGGGGGCGGTCAGATACGCAGTATTTT.

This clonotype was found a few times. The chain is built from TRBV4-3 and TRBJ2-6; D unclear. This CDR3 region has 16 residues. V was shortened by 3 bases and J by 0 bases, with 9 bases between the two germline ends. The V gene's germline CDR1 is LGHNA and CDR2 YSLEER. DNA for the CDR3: TGCGCCAGCAGCCACCACTCGAGCTCTGGGGCCAACGTCCTGACTTTC. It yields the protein CASSHHSSSGANVLTF.

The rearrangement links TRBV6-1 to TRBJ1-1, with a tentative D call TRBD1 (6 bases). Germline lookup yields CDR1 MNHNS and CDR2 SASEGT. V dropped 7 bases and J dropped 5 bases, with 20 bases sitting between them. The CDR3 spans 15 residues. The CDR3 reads CASTLGGPRRTEAFF. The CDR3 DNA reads TGTGCCAGCACCCTAGGGGGGCCCCGGCGAACTGAAGCTTTCTTT.

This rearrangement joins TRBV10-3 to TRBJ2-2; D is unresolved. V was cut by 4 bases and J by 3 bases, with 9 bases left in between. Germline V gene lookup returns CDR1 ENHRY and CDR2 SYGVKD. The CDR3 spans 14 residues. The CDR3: CAISGTLDTGELFF. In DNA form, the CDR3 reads TGTGCCATCAGTGGGACCTTGGACACCGGGGAGCTGTTTTTT.

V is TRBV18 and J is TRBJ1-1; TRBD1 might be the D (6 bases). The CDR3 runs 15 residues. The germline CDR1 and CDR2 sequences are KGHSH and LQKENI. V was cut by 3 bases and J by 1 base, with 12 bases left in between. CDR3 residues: CASSPATGQNTEAFF. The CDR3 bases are TGTGCCAGCTCACCGGCGACAGGCCAGAACACTGAAGCTTTCTTT.

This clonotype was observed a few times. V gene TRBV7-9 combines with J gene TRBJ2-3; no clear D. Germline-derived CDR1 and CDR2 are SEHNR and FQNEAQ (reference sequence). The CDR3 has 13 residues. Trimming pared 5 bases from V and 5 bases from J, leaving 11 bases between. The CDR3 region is CASSDVLGDTQYF. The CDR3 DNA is TGTGCCAGCAGCGATGTCCTAGGAGATACGCAGTATTTT. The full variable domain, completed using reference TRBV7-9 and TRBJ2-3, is DTGVSQNPRHKITKRGQNVTFRCDPISEHNRLYWYRQTLGQGPEFLTYFQNEAQLEKSRLLSDRFSAERPKGSFSTLEIQRTEQGDSAMYLCASSDVLGDTQYFGPGTRLTVL.

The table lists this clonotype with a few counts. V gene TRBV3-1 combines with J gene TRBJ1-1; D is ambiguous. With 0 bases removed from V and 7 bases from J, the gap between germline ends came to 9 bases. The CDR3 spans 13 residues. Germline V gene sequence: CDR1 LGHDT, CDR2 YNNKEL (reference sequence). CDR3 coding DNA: TGTGCCAGCAGCCAAGATCCCGGCAATGAAGCTTTCTTT. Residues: CASSQDPGNEAFF.

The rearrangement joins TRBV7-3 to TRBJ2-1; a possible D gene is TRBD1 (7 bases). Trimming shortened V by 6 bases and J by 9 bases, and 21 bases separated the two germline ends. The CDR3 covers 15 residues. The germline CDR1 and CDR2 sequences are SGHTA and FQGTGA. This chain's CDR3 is CASSSQGGPVGEQFF. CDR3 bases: TGTGCCAGCAGTTCCCAGGGGGGTCCCGTTGGTGAGCAGTTCTTC.

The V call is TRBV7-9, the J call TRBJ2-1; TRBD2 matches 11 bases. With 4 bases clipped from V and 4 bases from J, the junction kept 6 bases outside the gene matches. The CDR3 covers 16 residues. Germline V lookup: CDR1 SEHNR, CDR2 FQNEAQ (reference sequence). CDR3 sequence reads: CASSSTGTSGYNEQFF. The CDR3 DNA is TGTGCCAGCAGCTCGACCGGGACTAGCGGTTACAATGAGCAGTTCTTC.

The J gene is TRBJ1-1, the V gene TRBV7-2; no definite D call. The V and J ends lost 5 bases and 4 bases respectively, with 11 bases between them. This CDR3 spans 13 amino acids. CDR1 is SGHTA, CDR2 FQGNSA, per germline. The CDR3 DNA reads TGTGCCAGCAGCCCGAGACCCACCACTGAAGCTTTCTTT. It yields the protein CASSPRPTTEAFF.

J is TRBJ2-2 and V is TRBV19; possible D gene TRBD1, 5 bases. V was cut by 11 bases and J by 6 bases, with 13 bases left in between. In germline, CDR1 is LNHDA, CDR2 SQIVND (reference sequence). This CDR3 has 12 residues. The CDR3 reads CAAGQQAGELFF. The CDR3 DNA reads TGTGCCGCAGGGCAACAGGCCGGGGAGCTGTTTTTT.